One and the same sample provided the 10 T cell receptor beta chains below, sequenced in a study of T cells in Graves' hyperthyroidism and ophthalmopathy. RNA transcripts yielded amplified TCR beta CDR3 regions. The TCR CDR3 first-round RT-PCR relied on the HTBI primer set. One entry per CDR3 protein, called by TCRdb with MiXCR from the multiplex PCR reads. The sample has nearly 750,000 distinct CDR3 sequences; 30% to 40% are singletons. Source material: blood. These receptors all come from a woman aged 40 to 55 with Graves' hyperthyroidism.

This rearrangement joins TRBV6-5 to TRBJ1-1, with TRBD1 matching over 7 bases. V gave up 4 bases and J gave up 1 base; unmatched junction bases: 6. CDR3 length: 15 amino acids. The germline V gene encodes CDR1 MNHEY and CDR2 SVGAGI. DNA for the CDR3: TGTGCCAGCAGTTTCGAGGGGGCCGGGAACACTGAAGCTTTCTTT. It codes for CASSFEGAGNTEAFF.

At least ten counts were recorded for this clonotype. The CDR3 sequence is CASSDNRGVGNTEAFF. For the CDR3, the DNA is TGTGCCAGCAGCGACAACAGGGGTGTTGGGAACACTGAAGCTTTCTTT. The chain recombines TRBV9 with TRBJ1-1; 7 bases match TRBD1. Germline V gene data show CDR1 as SGDLS and CDR2 as YYNGEE. This CDR3 comprises 16 residues. V was pared by 3 bases and J by 1 base, with 9 bases of the junction left unmatched.

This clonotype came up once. Here the CDR3 DNA reads TGTGCCATCAGCGGAGGCGGGGGGCGCGGCTACACCTTC. The encoded protein is CAISGGGGRGYTF. The chain joins TRBV10-3 to TRBJ1-2; a weak D match, TRBD1 (6 bases). V lost 6 bases to trimming and J lost 8 bases, with 16 bases between them. The CDR3 loop spans 13 amino acids. Germline-derived CDR1 and CDR2 are ENHRY and SYGVKD.

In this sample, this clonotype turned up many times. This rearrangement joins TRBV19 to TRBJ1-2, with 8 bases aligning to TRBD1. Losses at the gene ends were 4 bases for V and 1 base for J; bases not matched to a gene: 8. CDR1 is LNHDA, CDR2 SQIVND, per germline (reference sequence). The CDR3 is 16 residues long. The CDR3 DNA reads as TGTGCCAGTAGTAATCCTCGACAGGGGCATAACTATGGCTACACCTTC. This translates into CASSNPRQGHNYGYTF.

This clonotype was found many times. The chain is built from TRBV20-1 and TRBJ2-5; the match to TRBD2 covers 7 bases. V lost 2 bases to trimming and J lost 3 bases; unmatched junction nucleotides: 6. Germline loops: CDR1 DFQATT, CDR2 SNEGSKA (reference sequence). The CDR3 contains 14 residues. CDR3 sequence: CSARPSSGKETQYF. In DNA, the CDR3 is TGCAGTGCTAGACCCTCTAGCGGCAAAGAGACCCAGTACTTC.

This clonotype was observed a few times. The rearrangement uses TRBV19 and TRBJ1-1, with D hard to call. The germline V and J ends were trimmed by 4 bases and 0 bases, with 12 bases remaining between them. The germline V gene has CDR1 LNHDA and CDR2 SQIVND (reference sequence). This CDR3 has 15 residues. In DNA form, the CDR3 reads TGTGCCAGTAGTACCCCCCGGACTGTGAACACTGAAGCTTTCTTT. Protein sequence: CASSTPRTVNTEAFF.

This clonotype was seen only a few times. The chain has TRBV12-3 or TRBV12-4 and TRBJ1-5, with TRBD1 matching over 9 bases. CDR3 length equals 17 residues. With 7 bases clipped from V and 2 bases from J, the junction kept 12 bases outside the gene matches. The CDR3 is CASKPGQGYDGNQPQHF. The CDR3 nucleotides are TGTGCCAGCAAACCGGGACAGGGTTATGACGGCAATCAGCCCCAGCATTTT.

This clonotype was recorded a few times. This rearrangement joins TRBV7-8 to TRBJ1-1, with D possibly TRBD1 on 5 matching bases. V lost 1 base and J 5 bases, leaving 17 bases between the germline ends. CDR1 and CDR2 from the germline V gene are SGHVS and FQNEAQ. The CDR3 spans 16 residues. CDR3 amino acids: CASSLEGYTERTEAFF. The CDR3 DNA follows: TGTGCCAGCAGCTTAGAGGGGTACACCGAAAGGACTGAAGCTTTCTTT.

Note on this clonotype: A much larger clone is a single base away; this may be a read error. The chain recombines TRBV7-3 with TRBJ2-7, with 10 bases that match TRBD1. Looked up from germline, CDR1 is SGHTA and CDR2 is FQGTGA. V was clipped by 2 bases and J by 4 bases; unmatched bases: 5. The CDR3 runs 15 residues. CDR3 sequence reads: CASSLGGQGRYEQYF. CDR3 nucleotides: TGTGCCAGCAGCTTAGGGGGACAGGGGAGATACGAGCAGTACTTC. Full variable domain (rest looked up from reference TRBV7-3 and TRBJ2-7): GAGVSQTPSNKVTEKGKYVELRCDPISGHTALYWYRQSLGQGPEFLIYFQGTGAADDSGLPNDRFFAVRPEGSVSTLKIQRTERGDSAVYLCASSLGGQGRYEQYFGPGTRLTVT.

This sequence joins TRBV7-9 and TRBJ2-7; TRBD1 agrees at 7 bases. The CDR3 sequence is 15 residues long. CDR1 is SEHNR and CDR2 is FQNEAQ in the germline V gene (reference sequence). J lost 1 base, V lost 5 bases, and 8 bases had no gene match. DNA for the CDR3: TGTGCCAGCAGCCCAAACAGGGGATGGTCCTACGAGCAGTACTTC. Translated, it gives CASSPNRGWSYEQYF.